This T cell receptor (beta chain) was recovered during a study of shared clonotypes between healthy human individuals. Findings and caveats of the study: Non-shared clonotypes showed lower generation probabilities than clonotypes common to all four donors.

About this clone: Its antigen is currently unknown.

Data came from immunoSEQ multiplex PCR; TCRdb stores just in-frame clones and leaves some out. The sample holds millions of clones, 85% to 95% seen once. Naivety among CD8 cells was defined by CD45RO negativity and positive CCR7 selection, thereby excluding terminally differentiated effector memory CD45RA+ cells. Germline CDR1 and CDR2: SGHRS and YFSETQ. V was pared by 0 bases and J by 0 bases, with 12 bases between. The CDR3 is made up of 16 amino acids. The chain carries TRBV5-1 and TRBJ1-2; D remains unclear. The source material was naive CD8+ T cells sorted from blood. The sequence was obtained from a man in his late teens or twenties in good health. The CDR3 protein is CASSLGPETPNYGYTF. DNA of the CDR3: TGCGCCAGCAGCTTGGGGCCCGAGACACCTAACTATGGCTACACCTTC.